The 9 T cell receptor beta chains in this list originate from one sample, sequenced in a study of T cells in Graves' hyperthyroidism and ophthalmopathy. The TCR beta CDR3 regions underwent amplification using RNA transcripts as the source. HTBI primers were used for first-round RT-PCR of the TCR CDR3. One entry per CDR3 protein results from TCRdb running MiXCR on the multiplex PCR reads. This sample has more than 300,000 distinct CDR3 sequences; about 15% occur once, and the top ten carry 11%. Sequencing was done on a sample of blood. Receptors were obtained from a woman between 55 and 75 years old with Graves' hyperthyroidism.

This clonotype was counted ten times or more. V and J are TRBV30 and TRBJ2-3, with D unclear. The CDR3 has 13 amino acids. V was cut by 4 bases and J by 0 bases, with 8 bases left in between. Germline V CDR1 and CDR2: GTSNPN, SVGIG (reference sequence). The CDR3 region is CAWTGESTDTQYF. CDR3 DNA: TGTGCCTGGACGGGTGAAAGCACAGATACGCAGTATTTT.

This clonotype was seen many times. The junction differs from germline at one of its ends, possibly a read error. V and J are TRBV28 and TRBJ1-1; D gene unclear. Germline CDR1 MDHEN, CDR2 SYDVKM. This CDR3 comprises 14 residues. The chain's CDR3 is CASRSDESNTEAFF. CDR3 in DNA: TGTGCCAGCAGATCCGACGAGAGTAACACTGAAGCCTTCTTT.

This clonotype was seen a handful of times. The rearrangement uses TRBV7-8 and TRBJ1-2; D is unclear. Trimming shortened V by 4 bases and J by 1 base, and 7 bases separated the two germline ends. Germline V CDR1 and CDR2: SGHVS, FQNEAQ. This CDR3 contains 13 residues. The CDR3 sequence: CASSSQVNYGYTF. The CDR3 bases are TGTGCCAGCAGCTCCCAGGTTAACTATGGCTACACCTTC.

As regards this clonotype: This could be a read error, since a much larger clone is one nucleotide away. It is likely a read error, because the conserved phenylalanine at the end of the CDR3 is missing. The CDR3 DNA sequence: TGTGCCAGCAGCGCGGACCATTTCCCCTACGAGCAGTACCTC. Its protein product is CASSADHFPYEQYL. The gene calls are TRBV9 and TRBJ2-7, with D uncertain. Trimming removed 3 bases at V and 2 bases at J, with 12 bases between. Per the germline V gene, CDR1 is SGDLS and CDR2 is YYNGEE. The CDR3 extends over 14 amino acids.

The chain joins TRBV12-3 or TRBV12-4 to TRBJ2-2; D perhaps matches TRBD1 (6 bases). V was clipped by 6 bases and J by 3 bases, with 14 bases between them. This CDR3 is 15 amino acids long. CDR3 in DNA: TGTGCCAGCAGCCACAGGGACACATACACCGGGGAGCTGTTTTTT. Translated: CASSHRDTYTGELFF.

This clonotype was recorded at least ten times. The V and J genes are TRBV7-2 and TRBJ1-2, with D uncertain. Germline values: CDR1 SGHTA, CDR2 FQGNSA. V lost 1 base, J lost 5 bases, and 14 bases lay in between. The CDR3 runs to 15 residues. The CDR3 here is CASSLGLRREYGYTF. CDR3 sequence (DNA): TGTGCCAGCAGCTTAGGCCTCAGAAGGGAATATGGCTACACCTTC.

As to this clonotype: A much more abundant neighbour one base away suggests this may be a read error. CDR3 nucleotide sequence: TGTGCCCGCTCACCTACCACCCGAGAGCAGTACTTC. Amino acid sequence: CARSPTTREQYF. The chain uses TRBV18 and TRBJ2-7; D remains unclear. The CDR3 totals 12 residues. The germline CDR1 and CDR2 sequences are KGHSH and LQKENI.

This clonotype was found many times. CDR3 bases: TGTGCCAGCAGCTTAGGTCGGTCCAACATTCAGTACTTC. Amino acids: CASSLGRSNIQYF. The chain uses TRBV11-1 and TRBJ2-4; D is unclear. V was clipped by 1 base and J by 7 bases, with 8 bases between them. This CDR3 spans 13 amino acids. CDR1 is SGHAT, CDR2 FQDESV, per germline (reference sequence).

This clonotype occurred many times. The chain has TRBV5-5 and TRBJ2-7, with TRBD1 matching over 10 bases. The CDR3 has 15 residues. From germline, CDR1 is SGHKS and CDR2 YYEKEE (reference sequence). V was pared by 0 bases and J by 4 bases, with 4 bases of the junction left unmatched. CDR3 sequence reads: CASSLGGTGAYEQYF. The CDR3, as DNA: TGTGCCAGCAGCTTGGGCGGGACAGGGGCATACGAGCAGTACTTC.